This TCR beta chain was sequenced during a study of Graves' ophthalmopathy and Graves' hyperthyroidism. The authors amplified TCR beta CDR3 regions, and they did so from RNA transcripts for repertoire sequencing. An initial RT-PCR round employing HTBI primers preceded a second-round multiplex PCR. TCRdb reanalysed the multiplex PCR reads using MiXCR and keeps one entry per CDR3 protein. In the table there are 400,000 or so distinct CDR3 sequences, roughly 15% of which are singletons. This clonotype has a count of ten or more. V was trimmed by 2 bases and J by 6 bases, leaving 5 bases between them. Germline lookup yields CDR1 SGHTA and CDR2 FQGTGA. This CDR3 is 13 amino acids long.

The V call is TRBV7-3, the J call TRBJ1-6; D remains unclear. The TCR originated in an adult woman with stable Graves' hyperthyroidism. The specimen sequenced was peripheral blood. Written as DNA, the CDR3 is TGTGCCAGCAGCTTACAGATTAATTCACCCCTCCACTTT. Its translation is CASSLQINSPLHF.